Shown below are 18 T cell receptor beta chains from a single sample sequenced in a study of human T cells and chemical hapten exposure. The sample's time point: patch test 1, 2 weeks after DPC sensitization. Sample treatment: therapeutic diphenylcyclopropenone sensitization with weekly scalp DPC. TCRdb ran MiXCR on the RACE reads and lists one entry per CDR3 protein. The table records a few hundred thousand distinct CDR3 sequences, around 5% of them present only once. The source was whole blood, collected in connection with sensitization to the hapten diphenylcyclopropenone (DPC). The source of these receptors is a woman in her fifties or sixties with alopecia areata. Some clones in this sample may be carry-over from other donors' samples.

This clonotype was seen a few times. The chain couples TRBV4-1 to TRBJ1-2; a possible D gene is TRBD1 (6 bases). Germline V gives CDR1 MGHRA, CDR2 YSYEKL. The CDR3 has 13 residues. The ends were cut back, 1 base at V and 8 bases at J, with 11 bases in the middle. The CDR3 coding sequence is TGCGCCAGCAGCCAAGTTACAGGGAGGGGCTACACCTTC. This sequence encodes CASSQVTGRGYTF.

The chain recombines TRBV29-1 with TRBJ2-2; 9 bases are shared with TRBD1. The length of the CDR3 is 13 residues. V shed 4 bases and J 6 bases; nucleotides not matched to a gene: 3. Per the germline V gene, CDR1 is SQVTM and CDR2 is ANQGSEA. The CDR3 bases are TGCAGCGTTGCCCGGGACAGGGCCGGGGAGCTGTTTTTT. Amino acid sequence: CSVARDRAGELFF.

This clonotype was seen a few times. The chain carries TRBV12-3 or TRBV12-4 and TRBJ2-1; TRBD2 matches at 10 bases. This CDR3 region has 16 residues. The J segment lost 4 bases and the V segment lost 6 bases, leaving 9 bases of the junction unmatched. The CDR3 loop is CASSRAGGAIYNEQFF. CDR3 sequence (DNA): TGTGCCAGCAGCCGAGCGGGGGGGGCCATTTACAATGAGCAGTTCTTC.

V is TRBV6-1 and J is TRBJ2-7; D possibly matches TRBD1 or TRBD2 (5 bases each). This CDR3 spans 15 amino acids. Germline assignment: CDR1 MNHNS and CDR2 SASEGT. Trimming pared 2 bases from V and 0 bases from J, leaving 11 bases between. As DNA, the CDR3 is TGTGCCAGCAGTGAAAGTGGGACGGGCTCCTACGAGCAGTACTTC. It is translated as CASSESGTGSYEQYF.

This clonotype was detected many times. The CDR3 here is CASSPSGAMNTEAFF. The DNA of the CDR3 is TGTGCCAGCTCGCCATCAGGGGCTATGAACACTGAAGCTTTCTTT. The gene calls are TRBV18 and TRBJ1-1, with D possibly being TRBD1 (6 bases). In germline, CDR1 is KGHSH, CDR2 LQKENI. V gave up 6 bases and J gave up 0 bases, with 14 bases separating them. This CDR3 has 15 residues.

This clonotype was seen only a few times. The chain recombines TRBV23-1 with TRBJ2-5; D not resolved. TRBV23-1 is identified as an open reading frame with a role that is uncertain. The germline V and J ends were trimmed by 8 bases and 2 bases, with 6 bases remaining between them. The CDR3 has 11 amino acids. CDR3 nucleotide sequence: TGCGCCAGCCCTAGGCAAGAGACCCAGTACTTC. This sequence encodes CASPRQETQYF.

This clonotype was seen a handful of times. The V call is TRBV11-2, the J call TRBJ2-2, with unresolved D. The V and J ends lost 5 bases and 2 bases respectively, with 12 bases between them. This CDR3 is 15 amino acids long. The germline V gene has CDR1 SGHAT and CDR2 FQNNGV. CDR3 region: CASSPEWDNTGELFF. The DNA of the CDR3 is TGTGCCAGCAGCCCCGAATGGGATAACACCGGGGAGCTGTTTTTT. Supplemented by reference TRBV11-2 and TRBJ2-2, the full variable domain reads EAGVAQSPRYKIIEKRQSVAFWCNPISGHATLYWYQQILGQGPKLLIQFQNNGVVDDSQLPKDRFSAERLKGVDSTLKIQPAKLEDSAVYLCASSPEWDNTGELFFGEGSRLTVL.

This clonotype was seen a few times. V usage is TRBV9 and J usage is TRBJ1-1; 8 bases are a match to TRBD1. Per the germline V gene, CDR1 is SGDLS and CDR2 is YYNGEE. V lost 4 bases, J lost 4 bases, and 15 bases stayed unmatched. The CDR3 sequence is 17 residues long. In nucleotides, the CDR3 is TGTGCCAGCAGCAAACAGGCCGGGACAGGATCGGGCACTGAAGCTTTCTTT. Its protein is CASSKQAGTGSGTEAFF.

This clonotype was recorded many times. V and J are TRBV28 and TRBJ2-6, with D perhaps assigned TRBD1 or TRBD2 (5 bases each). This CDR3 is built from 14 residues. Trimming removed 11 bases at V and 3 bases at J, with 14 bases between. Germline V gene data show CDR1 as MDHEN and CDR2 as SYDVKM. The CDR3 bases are TGTGCCCGGGACCCACAATGTGGGGCCAACGTCCTGACTTTC. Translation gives CARDPQCGANVLTF.

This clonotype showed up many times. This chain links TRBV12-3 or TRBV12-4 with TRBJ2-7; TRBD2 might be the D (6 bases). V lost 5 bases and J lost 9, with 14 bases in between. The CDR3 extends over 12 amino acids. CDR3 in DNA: TGTGCCAGCAGTCCCGGCGGAGGGGTGCAGTACTTC. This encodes CASSPGGGVQYF.

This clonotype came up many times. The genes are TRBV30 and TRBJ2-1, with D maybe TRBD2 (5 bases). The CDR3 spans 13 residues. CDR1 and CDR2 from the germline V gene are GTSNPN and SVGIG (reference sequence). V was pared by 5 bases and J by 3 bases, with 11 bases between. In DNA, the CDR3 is TGTGCCTGGCGGCGGACTGGCTACAATGAGCAGTTCTTC. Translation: CAWRRTGYNEQFF. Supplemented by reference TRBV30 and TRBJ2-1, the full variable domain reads SQTIHQWPATLVQPVGSPLSLECTVEGTSNPNLYWYRQAAGRGLQLLFYSVGIGQISSEVPQNLSASRPQDRQFILSSKKLLLSDSGFYLCAWRRTGYNEQFFGPGTRLTVL.

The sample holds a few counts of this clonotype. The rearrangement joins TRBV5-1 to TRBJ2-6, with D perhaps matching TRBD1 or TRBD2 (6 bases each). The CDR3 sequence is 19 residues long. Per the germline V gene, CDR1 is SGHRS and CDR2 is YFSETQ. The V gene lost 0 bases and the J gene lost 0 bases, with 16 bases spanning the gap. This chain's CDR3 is CASSLAVAGEASGANVLTF. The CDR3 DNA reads TGCGCCAGCAGCTTGGCCGTGGCAGGGGAGGCCTCTGGGGCCAACGTCCTGACTTTC.

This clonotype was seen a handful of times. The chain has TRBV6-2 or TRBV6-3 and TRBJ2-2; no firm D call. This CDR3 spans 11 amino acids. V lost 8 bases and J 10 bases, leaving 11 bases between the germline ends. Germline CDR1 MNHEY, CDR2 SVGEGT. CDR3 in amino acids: CASGLGVELFF. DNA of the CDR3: TGTGCCAGCGGATTGGGTGTGGAGCTGTTTTTT.

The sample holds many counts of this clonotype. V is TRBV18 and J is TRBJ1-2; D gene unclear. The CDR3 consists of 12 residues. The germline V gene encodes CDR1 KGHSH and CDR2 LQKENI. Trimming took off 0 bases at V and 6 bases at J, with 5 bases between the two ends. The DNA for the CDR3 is TGTGCCAGCTCACCACCCGCAGATGGCTACACCTTC. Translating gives CASSPPADGYTF.

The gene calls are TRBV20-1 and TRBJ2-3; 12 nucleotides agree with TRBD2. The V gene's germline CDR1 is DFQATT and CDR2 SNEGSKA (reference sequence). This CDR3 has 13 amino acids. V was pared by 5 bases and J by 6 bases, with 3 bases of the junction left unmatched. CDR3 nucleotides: TGCAGTGCTTACACTAGCGGGAGGGATACGCAGTATTTT. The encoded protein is CSAYTSGRDTQYF.

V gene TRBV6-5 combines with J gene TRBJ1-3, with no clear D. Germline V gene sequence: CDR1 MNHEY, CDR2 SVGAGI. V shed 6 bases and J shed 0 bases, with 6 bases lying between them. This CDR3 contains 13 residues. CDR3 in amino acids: CASRESSGNTIYF. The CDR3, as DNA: TGTGCCAGCAGAGAGAGCTCTGGAAACACCATATATTTT.

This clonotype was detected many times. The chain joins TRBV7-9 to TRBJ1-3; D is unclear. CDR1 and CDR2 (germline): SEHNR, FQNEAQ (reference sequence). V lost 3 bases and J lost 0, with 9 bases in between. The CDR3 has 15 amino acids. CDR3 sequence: CASSLGRYSGNTIYF. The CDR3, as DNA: TGTGCCAGCAGCTTGGGCAGGTACTCTGGAAACACCATATATTTT.

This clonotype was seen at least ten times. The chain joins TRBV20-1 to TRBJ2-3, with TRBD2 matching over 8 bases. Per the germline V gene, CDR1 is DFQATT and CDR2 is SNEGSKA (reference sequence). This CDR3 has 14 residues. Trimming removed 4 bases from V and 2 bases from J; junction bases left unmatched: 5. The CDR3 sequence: CSAIKREITDTQYF. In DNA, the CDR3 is TGCAGTGCTATTAAGCGGGAGATCACAGATACGCAGTATTTT.